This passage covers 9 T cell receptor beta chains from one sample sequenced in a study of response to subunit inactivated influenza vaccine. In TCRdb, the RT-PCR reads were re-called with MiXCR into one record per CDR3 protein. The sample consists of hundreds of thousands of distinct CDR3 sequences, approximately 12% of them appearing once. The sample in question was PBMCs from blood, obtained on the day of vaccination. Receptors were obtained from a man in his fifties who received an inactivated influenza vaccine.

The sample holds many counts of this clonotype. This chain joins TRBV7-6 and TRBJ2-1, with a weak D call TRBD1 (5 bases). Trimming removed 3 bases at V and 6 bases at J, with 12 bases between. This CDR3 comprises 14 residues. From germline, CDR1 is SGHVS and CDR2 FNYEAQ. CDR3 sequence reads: CASSLGPRGNEQFF. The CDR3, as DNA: TGTGCCAGCAGCTTGGGGCCCCGTGGCAATGAGCAGTTCTTC.

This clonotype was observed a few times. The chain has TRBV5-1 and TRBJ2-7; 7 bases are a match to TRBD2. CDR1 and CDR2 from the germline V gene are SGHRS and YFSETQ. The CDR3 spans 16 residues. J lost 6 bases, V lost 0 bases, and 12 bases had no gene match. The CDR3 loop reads CASSLEASGLLGEQYF. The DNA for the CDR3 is TGCGCCAGCAGCTTGGAGGCTAGCGGCCTCCTCGGCGAGCAGTACTTC. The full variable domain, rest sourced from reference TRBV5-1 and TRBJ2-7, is KAGVTQTPRYLIKTRGQQVTLSCSPISGHRSVSWYQQTPGQGLQFLFEYFSETQRNKGNFPGRFSGRQFSNSRSEMNVSTLELGDSALYLCASSLEASGLLGEQYFGPGTRLTVT.

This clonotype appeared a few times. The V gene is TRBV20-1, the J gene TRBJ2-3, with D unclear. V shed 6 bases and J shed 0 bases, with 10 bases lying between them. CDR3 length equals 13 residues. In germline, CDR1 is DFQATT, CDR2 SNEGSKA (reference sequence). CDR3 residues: CSAPRPSTDTQYF. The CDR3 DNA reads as TGCAGTGCCCCTAGACCGAGCACAGATACGCAGTATTTT.

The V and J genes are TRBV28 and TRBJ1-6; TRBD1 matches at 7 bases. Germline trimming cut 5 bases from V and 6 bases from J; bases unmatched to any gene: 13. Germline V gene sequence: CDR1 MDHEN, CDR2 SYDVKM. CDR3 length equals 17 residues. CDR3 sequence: CASSVGPGGGGNSPLHF. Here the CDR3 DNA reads TGTGCCAGCAGTGTAGGACCAGGGGGAGGAGGTAATTCACCCCTCCACTTT. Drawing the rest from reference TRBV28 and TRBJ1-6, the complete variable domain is DVKVTQSSRYLVKRTGEKVFLECVQDMDHENMFWYRQDPGLGLRLIYFSYDVKMKEKGDIPEGYSVSREKKERFSLILESASTNQTSMYLCASSVGPGGGGNSPLHFGNGTRLTVT.

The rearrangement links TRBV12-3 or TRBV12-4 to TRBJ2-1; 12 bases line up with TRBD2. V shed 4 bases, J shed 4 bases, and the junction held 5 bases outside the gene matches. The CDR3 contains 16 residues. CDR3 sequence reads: CASSSSGRVRYNEQFF. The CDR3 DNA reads TGTGCCAGCAGTTCTAGCGGGAGGGTTCGGTACAATGAGCAGTTCTTC.

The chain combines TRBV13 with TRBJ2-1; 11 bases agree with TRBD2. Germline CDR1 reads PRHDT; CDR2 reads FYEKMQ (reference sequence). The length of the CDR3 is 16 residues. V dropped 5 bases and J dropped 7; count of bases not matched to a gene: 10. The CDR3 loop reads CASSPQTSGVVNEQFF. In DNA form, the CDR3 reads TGTGCCAGCAGCCCCCAGACTAGCGGGGTTGTAAATGAGCAGTTCTTC. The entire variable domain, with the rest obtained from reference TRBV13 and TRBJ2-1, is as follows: AAGVIQSPRHLIKEKRETATLKCYPIPRHDTVYWYQQGPGQDPQFLISFYEKMQSDKGSIPDRFSAQQFSDYHSELNMSSLELGDSALYFCASSPQTSGVVNEQFFGPGTRLTVL.

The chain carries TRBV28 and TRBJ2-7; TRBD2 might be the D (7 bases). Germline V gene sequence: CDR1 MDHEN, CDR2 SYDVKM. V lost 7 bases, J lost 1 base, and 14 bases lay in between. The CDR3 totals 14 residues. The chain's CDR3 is CASTRGARSYEQYF. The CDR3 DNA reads TGTGCCAGCACCCGGGGGGCGAGATCCTACGAGCAGTACTTC.

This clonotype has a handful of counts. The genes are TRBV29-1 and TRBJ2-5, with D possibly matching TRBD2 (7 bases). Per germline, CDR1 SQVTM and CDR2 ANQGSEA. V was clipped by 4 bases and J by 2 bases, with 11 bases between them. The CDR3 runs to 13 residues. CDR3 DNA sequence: TGCAGCGTTGTAGGGGGGGTTCAAGAGACCCAGTACTTC. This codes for CSVVGGVQETQYF.

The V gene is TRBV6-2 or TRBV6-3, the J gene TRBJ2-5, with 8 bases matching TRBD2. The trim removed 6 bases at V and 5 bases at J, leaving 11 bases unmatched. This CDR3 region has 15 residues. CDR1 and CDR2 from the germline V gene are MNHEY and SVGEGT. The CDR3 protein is CASRPQAGARETQYF. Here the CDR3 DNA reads TGTGCCAGCAGACCCCAAGCGGGAGCAAGGGAGACCCAGTACTTC.